Shown below are 23 T cell receptor beta chains from a single sample sequenced in a study of blood T cells in healthy people across ages. Primed by a sample-barcoded 5' primer and a J-beta primer mix, a second PCR proceeded for roughly 6 to 12 cycles. TCRdb processed the 5' RACE reads anew with MiXCR; each CDR3 protein has one entry. The data contain 1.5 million to 2 million distinct CDR3 sequences, 28% of them singletons. The sample was blood. These receptors came from a woman aged 25 to 39 in good health.

This clonotype has at least ten counts. The rearrangement uses TRBV6-5 and TRBJ2-7; 12 bases match TRBD2. Germline V gene data show CDR1 as MNHEY and CDR2 as SVGAGI. The CDR3 length is 16 residues. V lost 2 bases and J lost 7; bases outside the gene matches: 9. The CDR3 spells CASSYHQTSGRDEQYF. The DNA of the CDR3 is TGTGCCAGCAGTTACCATCAGACTAGCGGGAGAGATGAGCAGTACTTC.

The J gene is TRBJ2-1, the V gene TRBV6-6; D may be TRBD2 (5 bases). This CDR3 spans 13 amino acids. Germline values: CDR1 MNHNY, CDR2 SVGAGI (reference sequence). V was shortened by 6 bases and J by 11 bases, with 17 bases between the two germline ends. CDR3: CASRYGMPDKQFF. The CDR3 bases are TGTGCCAGCAGGTACGGGATGCCGGATAAGCAGTTCTTC.

The chain carries TRBV29-1 and TRBJ2-7; 11 bases match TRBD1. CDR1 and CDR2 (germline): SQVTM, ANQGSEA. V shed 2 bases and J 6 bases; nucleotides not matched to a gene: 6. This CDR3 is built from 14 residues. The DNA of the CDR3 is TGCAGCGTTGAATCGCAGGACAGGGGGCGCGAGCAGTACTTC. This codes for CSVESQDRGREQYF.

J is TRBJ2-5 and V is TRBV15, with TRBD1 matching over 8 bases. This CDR3 is 13 amino acids long. CDR1 and CDR2 from the germline V gene are LNHNV and YYDKDF (reference sequence). V gave up 11 bases and J gave up 3 bases; unmatched junction bases: 8. The CDR3 region is CAASGQAKETQYF. In nucleotides, the CDR3 is TGTGCCGCGTCGGGACAGGCCAAAGAGACCCAGTACTTC.

The V call is TRBV28, the J call TRBJ1-4; 9 nucleotides agree with TRBD1. V shed 7 bases and J 7 bases; nucleotides not matched to a gene: 13. CDR3 size: 16 residues. The germline V gene encodes CDR1 MDHEN and CDR2 SYDVKM. The CDR3, as DNA: TGTGCCAGCAAACAGGGGGCGCGGGTTTTTCCTGAAAAACTGTTTTTT. Translating it yields CASKQGARVFPEKLFF. Drawing the rest from reference TRBV28 and TRBJ1-4, the complete variable domain is DVKVTQSSRYLVKRTGEKVFLECVQDMDHENMFWYRQDPGLGLRLIYFSYDVKMKEKGDIPEGYSVSREKKERFSLILESASTNQTSMYLCASKQGARVFPEKLFFGSGTQLSVL.

This rearrangement joins TRBV20-1 to TRBJ1-1, with TRBD1 as a possible D gene (5 bases). The CDR3 consists of 15 residues. V was trimmed by 7 bases and J by 2 bases, leaving 20 bases between them. Germline V gene data show CDR1 as DFQATT and CDR2 as SNEGSKA (reference sequence). As DNA, the CDR3 is TGCAGTGGCAAATCCCGACAGAGTTTAAACACTGAAGCTTTCTTT. The encoded protein is CSGKSRQSLNTEAFF.

The chain links TRBV19 to TRBJ2-5; 9 nucleotides align to TRBD1. The ends lost 7 bases at V and 4 bases at J; junction bases unmatched: 7. The CDR3 is made up of 14 amino acids. The V gene's germline CDR1 is LNHDA and CDR2 SQIVND (reference sequence). CDR3 sequence: CASMDRGIGETQYF. Here the CDR3 DNA reads TGTGCCAGTATGGACAGGGGAATAGGAGAGACCCAGTACTTC.

The V call is TRBV7-9, the J call TRBJ1-2; unclear D gene. Germline V gives CDR1 SEHNR, CDR2 FQNEAQ (reference sequence). V was cut by 6 bases and J by 9 bases, with 14 bases left in between. CDR3 length equals 12 residues. CDR3 in amino acids: CASSQAGYSYTF. Here the CDR3 DNA reads TGTGCCAGCAGTCAGGCGGGGTACAGCTACACCTTC.

The genes are TRBV7-2 and TRBJ1-1; D unresolved. The V end was cut by 3 bases, the J end by 2 bases, with 4 bases between. The CDR3 length is 12 residues. Germline CDR1 reads SGHTA; CDR2 reads FQGNSA. The CDR3 here is CASSFYNTEAFF. The CDR3 nucleotides are TGTGCCAGCAGCTTTTATAACACTGAAGCTTTCTTT.

The genes are TRBV28 and TRBJ2-5, with TRBD2 matching 12 bases. J lost 5 bases, V lost 6 bases, and 7 bases had no gene match. Germline loops: CDR1 MDHEN, CDR2 SYDVKM. The CDR3 sequence is 15 residues long. CDR3 sequence reads: CASSTLAGGRETQYF. CDR3 sequence (DNA): TGTGCCAGCAGCACCCTAGCGGGGGGGCGGGAGACCCAGTACTTC.

The chain couples TRBV10-3 to TRBJ2-7; D is perhaps TRBD1 or TRBD2 (5 bases each). With 0 bases removed from V and 5 bases from J, the gap between germline ends came to 11 bases. Germline V CDR1 and CDR2: ENHRY, SYGVKD. This CDR3 is built from 14 residues. The CDR3 spells CAISESEGLHEQYF. The CDR3 DNA reads TGTGCCATCAGTGAGTCCGAGGGGCTTCACGAGCAGTACTTC.

This clonotype occurred a few times. The rearrangement links TRBV5-1 to TRBJ1-1, with TRBD1 matching over 8 bases. The CDR3 is 15 amino acids. Trimming at V came to 3 bases and at J to 1 base, leaving 5 bases not matched to a gene. Germline CDR1 is SGHRS and CDR2 is YFSETQ. CDR3 sequence: CASSSGGTGNTEAFF. CDR3 in DNA: TGCGCCAGCAGCTCTGGGGGGACAGGGAACACTGAAGCTTTCTTT.

The chain recombines TRBV6-4 with TRBJ1-6; D unclear. The germline V gene has CDR1 MRHNA and CDR2 SNTAGT. Trimming left V 11 bases short and J 18 bases short, with 32 bases between. CDR3 length: 15 amino acids. CDR3 sequence (DNA): TGTGCCCCTTGGGCGATCTGGGCCGACTACCCCACACCCCACTTT. This sequence encodes CAPWAIWADYPTPHF.

Comments on this clonotype: A clone one base away is much larger, so this may be a read error. The rearrangement joins TRBV29-1 to TRBJ2-4; D not certain. Germline loops: CDR1 SQVTM, CDR2 ANQGSEA. V shed 6 bases and J shed 13 bases, with 22 bases lying between them. CDR3 size: 13 residues. The CDR3 region is CSVVAQPSNEQYF. Here the CDR3 DNA reads TGCAGCGTCGTAGCTCAGCCCTCAAATGAGCAGTACTTC. The variable domain in full, with the rest retrieved from reference TRBV29-1 and TRBJ2-4, is SAVISQKPSRDICQRGTSLTIQCQVDSQVTMMFWYRQQPGQSLTLIATANQGSEATYESGFVIDKFPISRPNLTFSTLTVSNMSPEDSSIYLCSVVAQPSNEQYFGAGTRLSVL.

CDR3: CSVGGQSGYNEQFF. The CDR3 region has the DNA TGCAGCGTTGGGGGACAGTCCGGATACAATGAGCAGTTCTTC. V usage is TRBV29-1 and J usage is TRBJ2-1, with 7 bases matching TRBD1. V shed 4 bases, J shed 4 bases, and the junction held 7 bases outside the gene matches. Germline CDR1 reads SQVTM; CDR2 reads ANQGSEA. The CDR3 runs to 14 residues.

V and J are TRBV19 and TRBJ2-3; perhaps D is TRBD1 or TRBD2 (5 bases each). V was trimmed by 6 bases and J by 0 bases, leaving 13 bases between them. Germline lookup yields CDR1 LNHDA and CDR2 SQIVND (reference sequence). The CDR3 runs to 15 residues. The CDR3 loop reads CASRGPLSSTDTQYF. CDR3 bases: TGTGCCAGTAGGGGACCGCTTTCTAGCACAGATACGCAGTATTTT. Together with reference TRBV19 and TRBJ2-3, the CDR3 gives the full variable domain: DGGITQSPKYLFRKEGQNVTLSCEQNLNHDAMYWYRQDPGQGLRLIYYSQIVNDFQKGDIAEGYSVSREKKESFPLTVTSAQKNPTAFYLCASRGPLSSTDTQYFGPGTRLTVL.

The chain combines TRBV18 with TRBJ1-1, with a possible D match to TRBD1 (6 bases). CDR1 is KGHSH, CDR2 LQKENI, per germline. Trimming took off 2 bases at V and 3 bases at J, with 10 bases between the two ends. The CDR3 is 14 residues long. The CDR3 region has the DNA TGTGCCAGCTCACCAATGGACAGAGACACTGAAGCTTTCTTT. Its protein is CASSPMDRDTEAFF.

About this clonotype itself: The junction and the germline gene differ at one end; a read error may be behind it. The chain recombines TRBV5-5 with TRBJ1-2; D gene uncertain. This CDR3 comprises 12 residues. Per the germline V gene, CDR1 is SGHKS and CDR2 is YYEKEE (reference sequence). The DNA of the CDR3 is TGTGCCGGCAGCTTGGATGCGGGTGGCTACACCTTC. Protein sequence: CAGSLDAGGYTF.

The CDR3 DNA sequence: TGTGCCAGCAGGATGACCGGCGCTGATGAGCAGTTCTTC. Its protein is CASRMTGADEQFF. The chain joins TRBV12-3 or TRBV12-4 to TRBJ2-1, with D unclear. Trimming took 6 bases from V and 8 from J, leaving 14 bases between them. This CDR3 is built from 13 residues.

V usage is TRBV20-1 and J usage is TRBJ1-1; 9 bases line up with TRBD1. The CDR3 sequence is 15 residues long. J was trimmed by 5 bases and V by 0 bases; bases with no gene match: 7. From germline, CDR1 is DFQATT and CDR2 SNEGSKA (reference sequence). The CDR3, as DNA: TGCAGTGCTAGAGATACAGGGACAGGGAGGACTGAAGCTTTCTTT. As protein: CSARDTGTGRTEAFF.

This clonotype was counted at least ten times. The V call is TRBV10-3, the J call TRBJ2-1; a weak D match, TRBD2 (6 bases). The CDR3 loop spans 13 amino acids. Trimming took off 3 bases at V and 12 bases at J, with 15 bases between the two ends. Germline CDR1 reads ENHRY; CDR2 reads SYGVKD. The CDR3 sequence is CAISEREKVGQFF. CDR3 DNA sequence: TGTGCCATCAGTGAACGGGAGAAGGTCGGGCAGTTCTTC.

V is TRBV7-3 and J is TRBJ1-4; D is perhaps TRBD1 (5 bases). From germline, CDR1 is SGHTA and CDR2 FQGTGA. V lost 5 bases, J lost 2 bases, and 12 bases lay in between. This CDR3 region has 15 residues. The CDR3: CASSERGGTNEKLFF. In DNA, the CDR3 is TGTGCCAGCAGCGAAAGGGGTGGCACTAATGAAAAACTGTTTTTT.

V and J are TRBV5-6 and TRBJ1-4; 7 bases are a match to TRBD1. With V trimmed by 4 bases and J by 3 bases, 6 bases remained unmatched. Germline V gives CDR1 SGHDT, CDR2 YYEEEE. The CDR3 length is 15 residues. The CDR3 loop reads CASSVKGQPNEKLFF. DNA of the CDR3: TGTGCCAGCAGCGTTAAGGGACAGCCTAATGAAAAACTGTTTTTT.